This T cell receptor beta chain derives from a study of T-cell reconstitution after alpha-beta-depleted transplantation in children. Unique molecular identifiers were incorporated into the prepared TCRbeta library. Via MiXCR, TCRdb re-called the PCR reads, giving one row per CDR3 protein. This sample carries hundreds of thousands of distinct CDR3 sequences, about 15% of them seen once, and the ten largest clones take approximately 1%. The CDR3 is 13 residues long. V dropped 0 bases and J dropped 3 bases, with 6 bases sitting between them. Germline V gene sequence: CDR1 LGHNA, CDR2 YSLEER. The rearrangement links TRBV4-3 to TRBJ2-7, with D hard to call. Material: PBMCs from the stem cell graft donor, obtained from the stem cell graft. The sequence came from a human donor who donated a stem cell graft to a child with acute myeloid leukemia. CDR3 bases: TGCGCCAGCAGCCAAGACCCCGACTACGAGCAGTACTTC. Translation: CASSQDPDYEQYF.